These 6 T cell receptor beta chains came from one sample sequenced in a study of regulatory T cells in long-lasting Graves disease. The sample's time point: newly diagnosed GD, antithyroid drugs for less than 3 months. PBMC-extracted RNA yielded the TCR library. Building the TCR beta libraries relied on iRepertoire HTBI primers, and CDR3 regions underwent Arm-PCR. TCRdb re-called the multiplex PCR reads through MiXCR, storing one row per CDR3 protein. Of approximately 230,000 distinct CDR3 sequences in the sample, approximately 16% were seen once. This material consisted of peripheral blood mononuclear cells (PBMCs), taken at new diagnosis, from a patient treated with antithyroid drugs. Every receptor here comes from a female donor with Graves disease.

This clonotype was counted a few times. V is TRBV12-3 or TRBV12-4 and J is TRBJ2-7, with 12 nucleotides matching TRBD1. The CDR3 contains 15 residues. V trimming: 5 bases; J trimming: 3 bases; junction bases outside the gene matches: 5. The CDR3 loop reads CASSRGTGGIYEQYF. As DNA, the CDR3 is TGTGCCAGCAGTAGAGGGACAGGGGGCATCTACGAGCAGTACTTC.

This clonotype was recorded at least ten times. The chain joins TRBV7-3 to TRBJ2-1; D remains unclear. The V and J ends lost 5 bases and 7 bases respectively, with 12 bases between them. CDR1 SGHTA and CDR2 FQGTGA come from the germline V gene. This CDR3 has 13 amino acids. CDR3 loop: CASSLNIVNEQFF. The DNA of the CDR3 is TGTGCCAGCAGCCTGAACATAGTGAATGAGCAGTTCTTC.

This clonotype appeared many times. The DNA of the CDR3 is TGCAGTGCTAGAGAAACCGCGAACAATGAGCAGTTCTTC. It is translated as CSARETANNEQFF. The J gene is TRBJ2-1, the V gene TRBV20-1; D not certain. Germline-derived CDR1 and CDR2 are DFQATT and SNEGSKA (reference sequence). This CDR3 spans 13 amino acids. The V end was cut by 0 bases, the J end by 5 bases, with 8 bases between.

This clonotype was counted many times. The chain has TRBV7-9 and TRBJ2-7; 7 nucleotides line up with TRBD1. Germline V gene sequence: CDR1 SEHNR, CDR2 FQNEAQ (reference sequence). The trim removed 0 bases at V and 4 bases at J, leaving 3 bases unmatched. This CDR3 region has 14 residues. The DNA of the CDR3 is TGTGCCAGCAGCTTAGCGGGGACAGATTACGAGCAGTACTTC. The encoded protein is CASSLAGTDYEQYF. The entire variable domain, with the rest obtained from reference TRBV7-9 and TRBJ2-7, is as follows: DTGVSQNPRHKITKRGQNVTFRCDPISEHNRLYWYRQTLGQGPEFLTYFQNEAQLEKSRLLSDRFSAERPKGSFSTLEIQRTEQGDSAMYLCASSLAGTDYEQYFGPGTRLTVT.

The chain is built from TRBV12-3 or TRBV12-4 and TRBJ1-1; D unresolved. This CDR3 contains 13 residues. Trimming took 6 bases from V and 3 from J, leaving 11 bases between them. This CDR3 is CASRPQPDTEAFF. The CDR3 nucleotides are TGTGCCAGCAGACCCCAACCCGACACTGAAGCTTTCTTT.

This clonotype has at least ten counts. J is TRBJ1-6 and V is TRBV9, with D possibly being TRBD1 (5 bases). This CDR3 is 15 amino acids long. Germline V CDR1 and CDR2: SGDLS, YYNGEE. V was clipped by 0 bases and J by 6 bases, with 10 bases between them. The CDR3: CASSVATATNSPLHF. For the CDR3, the DNA is TGTGCCAGCAGCGTAGCGACAGCTACTAATTCACCCCTCCACTTT.